This entry lists 12 T cell receptor beta chains sequenced from one sample in a study of T cells in Graves' hyperthyroidism and ophthalmopathy (dated by TCRdb to between 2018 and 2020). Libraries were made using multiplex PCR. Sequencer: Illumina HiSeq 2000. The TCR beta CDR3 regions were amplified from RNA transcripts. The TCR CDR3 was subjected to a first round of RT-PCR using the HTBI primer set and the Qiagen OneStep RT-PCR kit. TCRdb reran the public reads through fastp at Q25 and MiXCR, keeping productive beta chains. Each entry merges the rows of one CDR3 protein and shows their most common DNA and genes. A total of some 600,000 distinct CDR3 sequences appear in this sample, 11% to 15% of them only once. The ten largest clones represent about 5.8% of the sample. Sequencing was performed on blood. These receptors were taken from a woman aged 25 to 39 with Graves' hyperthyroidism that later progressed to Graves' ophthalmopathy.

The table lists this clonotype with many counts. The chain carries TRBV7-2 and TRBJ1-1, with TRBD1 as a possible D gene (5 bases). V lost 1 base and J lost 11, with 11 bases in between. Germline assignment: CDR1 SGHTA and CDR2 FQGNSA. This CDR3 region has 12 residues. The CDR3, as DNA: TGTGCCAGCAGCTTAGATGGGGGTCCGGCTTTCTTT. Translated, it gives CASSLDGGPAFF.

Concerning this clonotype itself: A much larger clone sits a single nucleotide away, making a read error possible. The chain joins TRBV7-2 to TRBJ1-4; 7 bases are shared with TRBD1. V dropped 5 bases and J dropped 3; count of bases not matched to a gene: 3. This CDR3 has 14 amino acids. From germline, CDR1 is SGHTA and CDR2 FQGNSA. CDR3 sequence reads: CASSTGQPNEKLFF. The CDR3 DNA is TGTGCCAGCAGCACGGGACAGCCTAATGAAAAACTGTTTTTT. The full variable domain, in which reference TRBV7-2 and TRBJ1-4 provide the parts outside the CDR3, is GAGVSQSPSNKVTEKGKDVELRCDPISGHTALYWYRQSLGQGLEFLIYFQGNSAPDKSGLPSDRFSAERTGGSVSTLTIQRTQQEDSAVYLCASSTGQPNEKLFFGSGTQLSVL.

This clonotype was counted a few times. Since a much larger clone is just one base distant, this may be a read error. In this CDR3 the conserved last residue, phenylalanine or tryptophan, is missing, so a read error is likely. The chain is built from TRBV6-5 and TRBJ2-7; no clear D gene. In germline, CDR1 is MNHEY, CDR2 SVGAGI. The CDR3 sequence is 14 residues long. V was trimmed by 3 bases and J by 0 bases, leaving 9 bases between them. The CDR3: CASSYGLGSYEQYL. The CDR3 nucleotides read TGTGCCAGCAGTTATGGCTTGGGCTCCTACGAGCAGTACCTC.

In its sample, this clonotype was seen a few times. The V gene is TRBV3-1, the J gene TRBJ2-3, with D possibly matching TRBD1 (6 bases). V lost 8 bases, J lost 0 bases, and 15 bases lay in between. Per the germline V gene, CDR1 is LGHDT and CDR2 is YNNKEL (reference sequence). The CDR3 contains 15 residues. The CDR3 protein is CASGSGGSSTDTQYF. The CDR3 nucleotides are TGTGCCAGCGGAAGTGGGGGCAGCAGCACAGATACGCAGTATTTT.

The V call is TRBV20-1, the J call TRBJ1-5, with 8 bases identical to TRBD1. Trimming at V came to 5 bases and at J to 7 bases, leaving 10 bases not matched to a gene. CDR1 is DFQATT and CDR2 is SNEGSKA in the germline V gene (reference sequence). The CDR3 length is 14 residues. CDR3 in DNA: TGCAGTGCTCACCCCGGGACAGGCCGACAGCCCCAGCATTTT. Its protein product is CSAHPGTGRQPQHF.

This clonotype was recorded at least ten times. The gene calls are TRBV5-1 and TRBJ2-3; D gene unclear. V was trimmed by 2 bases and J by 2 bases, leaving 9 bases between them. From germline, CDR1 is SGHRS and CDR2 YFSETQ. The length of the CDR3 is 14 residues. The DNA of the CDR3 is TGCGCCAGCAGCTTTGCGGAACCCACAGATACGCAGTATTTT. Its translation is CASSFAEPTDTQYF.

This clonotype was observed a few times. The chain has TRBV5-1 and TRBJ2-5; a possible D gene is TRBD2 (6 bases). Per germline, CDR1 SGHRS and CDR2 YFSETQ. This CDR3 has 14 amino acids. Trimming removed 2 bases from V and 3 bases from J, with 11 bases in between. The CDR3 nucleotides read TGCGCCAGCAGCTTCGGGAGATCGGAAGAGACCCAGTACTTC. As protein: CASSFGRSEETQYF.

Ten or more counts support this clonotype. This chain connects TRBV10-3 to TRBJ1-1; 7 bases map to TRBD1. This CDR3 region has 16 residues. Per the germline V gene, CDR1 is ENHRY and CDR2 is SYGVKD. The J segment lost 0 bases and the V segment lost 5 bases, leaving 9 bases of the junction unmatched. The CDR3 sequence is CAISPRGGTMNTEAFF. The CDR3 DNA is TGTGCCATCAGTCCCAGGGGGGGCACCATGAACACTGAAGCTTTCTTT.

This clonotype was detected many times. This rearrangement joins TRBV20-1 to TRBJ2-1; 7 bases line up with TRBD1. CDR1 is DFQATT and CDR2 is SNEGSKA in the germline V gene (reference sequence). V lost 0 bases to trimming and J lost 4 bases; unmatched junction nucleotides: 6. This CDR3 is built from 15 residues. CDR3 residues: CSARDPGTAYNEQFF. CDR3 DNA: TGCAGTGCTAGAGACCCTGGGACAGCTTACAATGAGCAGTTCTTC.

This clonotype has at least ten counts. This chain links TRBV30 with TRBJ1-1, with D possibly matching TRBD1 (5 bases). The CDR3 totals 12 residues. Germline V gene lookup returns CDR1 GTSNPN and CDR2 SVGIG (reference sequence). Trimming stripped 4 bases from V and 8 bases from J, with 14 bases between. The CDR3 sequence is CAWTPAGDEAFF. In DNA, the CDR3 is TGTGCCTGGACGCCGGCCGGGGACGAAGCTTTCTTT.

This clonotype has only one observation. The CDR3 DNA sequence: TGTGCCAGCAGCTTAACCTCTCTAACCTCCTACAATGAGCAGTTCTTC. Its translation is CASSLTSLTSYNEQFF. The rearrangement links TRBV7-3 to TRBJ2-1, with D uncertain. The V end lost 0 bases, the J end lost 0 bases, and 9 bases lay between the germline ends. The CDR3 length is 16 residues. Per germline, CDR1 SGHTA and CDR2 FQGTGA.

In its sample, this clonotype was seen many times. V usage is TRBV5-1 and J usage is TRBJ2-2; 12 bases agree with TRBD2. V shed 0 bases and J 3 bases; nucleotides not matched to a gene: 3. Germline V gene data show CDR1 as SGHRS and CDR2 as YFSETQ. This CDR3 spans 17 amino acids. The CDR3 reads CASSLETSGRDTGELFF. The CDR3, as DNA: TGCGCCAGCAGCTTGGAGACTAGCGGGAGAGACACCGGGGAGCTGTTTTTT.